These 27 T cell receptor beta chains were all obtained from the same sample, sequenced in a study of cytomegalovirus exposure and HLA in healthy donors. Primers for the PCR totalled 60 Vbeta and 13 Jbeta. Assay used: immunoSEQ multiplex PCR; TCRdb lists only in-frame clones, some missing. The table lists approximately 260,000 clones, 70% to 90% of them singletons. Sequencing used PBMCs. Receptors were obtained from a woman between 40 and 55 years old in good health and CMV-seropositive.

This chain joins TRBV25-1 and TRBJ1-2; tentative D call: TRBD1 (5 bases). V was cut by 4 bases and J by 7 bases, with 13 bases left in between. The germline CDR1 and CDR2 sequences are MGHDK and SYGVNS. The CDR3 is 13 residues long. CDR3 nucleotides: TGTGCCAGCAGTGTCAGGGAGGAGAGTGGCTACACCTTC. Protein sequence: CASSVREESGYTF.

The V and J genes are TRBV19 and TRBJ1-5, with a tentative D call TRBD1 (5 bases). CDR1 and CDR2 (germline): LNHDA, SQIVND (reference sequence). The ends were cut back, 2 bases at V and 2 bases at J, with 13 bases in the middle. The CDR3 is 16 amino acids. In DNA, the CDR3 is TGTGCCAGTAGTATAATCCGGGGGGAAGGCAATCAGCCCCAGCATTTT. Translation gives CASSIIRGEGNQPQHF.

J is TRBJ1-2 and V is TRBV2, with TRBD1 identical over 9 bases. The germline CDR1 and CDR2 sequences are SNHLY and FYNNEI. The ends lost 2 bases at V and 4 bases at J; junction bases unmatched: 5. This CDR3 is 15 amino acids long. CDR3 DNA: TGTGCCAGCAGTGAAATGGACAGGGGTGGCTATGGCTACACCTTC. Protein sequence: CASSEMDRGGYGYTF.

The genes are TRBV5-4 and TRBJ1-2, with D perhaps TRBD1 (6 bases). This CDR3 has 15 residues. Trimming cost V 4 bases and J 8 bases, with 21 bases left between them. Germline CDR1 SGHNT, CDR2 YYREEE (reference sequence). The CDR3 loop reads CASSPEKDSTRGYTF. Written as DNA, the CDR3 is TGTGCCAGCAGCCCGGAAAAGGACAGTACGAGAGGCTACACCTTC.

The genes are TRBV19 and TRBJ2-3; D may be TRBD2 (6 bases). Germline V lookup: CDR1 LNHDA, CDR2 SQIVND (reference sequence). CDR3 size: 15 residues. V gave up 6 bases and J gave up 2 bases, with 15 bases separating them. CDR3 DNA: TGTGCCAGTAGCCCGGGCGGGAACCCCACAGATACGCAGTATTTT. Its translation is CASSPGGNPTDTQYF.

With respect to this clone: At one end the junction does not follow the germline gene, possibly because of a read error. The chain joins TRBV7-9 to TRBJ1-4; D is unclear. The CDR3 extends over 12 amino acids. Germline-derived CDR1 and CDR2 are SEHNR and FQNEAQ (reference sequence). This chain's CDR3 is CSSSLGGEKLFF. The CDR3 bases are TGTTCCAGCAGTCTAGGCGGGGAAAAACTGTTTTTT.

The V and J genes are TRBV6-1 and TRBJ1-1, with D unresolved. The CDR3 has 14 amino acids. The V and J ends lost 1 base and 1 base respectively, with 7 bases between them. Germline V gene sequence: CDR1 MNHNS, CDR2 SASEGT. The CDR3 loop reads CASSEVGGNTEAFF. The CDR3 DNA sequence: TGTGCCAGCAGTGAAGTCGGCGGGAACACTGAAGCTTTCTTT.

The chain couples TRBV25-1 to TRBJ2-3, with 10 bases fitting TRBD1. The V gene end was trimmed by 3 bases and the J gene end by 2 bases; junction bases not matched to a gene: 8. This CDR3 spans 17 amino acids. The germline CDR1 and CDR2 sequences are MGHDK and SYGVNS. The CDR3 DNA reads as TGTGCCAGCAGTGACCCCTCGACAGGGGGCCCCACAGATACGCAGTATTTT. As protein: CASSDPSTGGPTDTQYF.

J is TRBJ2-7 and V is TRBV7-2; D is possibly TRBD1 (5 bases). The germline gives CDR1 SGHTA, CDR2 FQGNSA. Trimming cost V 5 bases and J 7 bases, with 15 bases left between them. This CDR3 spans 13 amino acids. The CDR3 sequence is CASSPRQNLEQYF. CDR3 coding DNA: TGTGCCAGCAGCCCCCGACAGAATCTGGAGCAGTACTTC.

The chain carries TRBV28 and TRBJ1-5; tentatively, D is TRBD1 (5 bases). The CDR3 has 14 residues. Germline CDR1 MDHEN, CDR2 SYDVKM. V was clipped by 8 bases and J by 0 bases, with 11 bases between them. CDR3 DNA: TGTGCCAGCGGGGAAACAGGTAGCAATCAGCCCCAGCATTTT. Residues: CASGETGSNQPQHF. The entire variable domain, with the rest obtained from reference TRBV28 and TRBJ1-5, is as follows: DVKVTQSSRYLVKRTGEKVFLECVQDMDHENMFWYRQDPGLGLRLIYFSYDVKMKEKGDIPEGYSVSREKKERFSLILESASTNQTSMYLCASGETGSNQPQHFGDGTRLSIL.

This clone was seen a single time. The gene calls are TRBV14 and TRBJ1-3, with D hard to call. This CDR3 spans 17 amino acids. Trimming took off 0 bases at V and 2 bases at J, with 14 bases between the two ends. Germline V CDR1 and CDR2: SGHDN, FVKESK. The CDR3 DNA reads TGTGCCAGCAGCCAAGATGTTTGGGAGAGTACTGGAAACACCATATATTTT. This gives the protein CASSQDVWESTGNTIYF.

The V gene is TRBV19, the J gene TRBJ2-1; TRBD1 might be the D (5 bases). Germline V gives CDR1 LNHDA, CDR2 SQIVND (reference sequence). Trimming stripped 4 bases from V and 9 bases from J, with 22 bases between. CDR3 length: 16 residues. The CDR3 protein is CASSTLGALLLSEQFF. The CDR3 DNA reads TGTGCCAGTAGTACTTTAGGGGCCCTCCTTCTCAGTGAGCAGTTCTTC.

The chain employs TRBV9 and TRBJ2-1; tentatively, D is TRBD1 (5 bases). Germline V gives CDR1 SGDLS, CDR2 YYNGEE. The V end lost 0 bases, the J end lost 3 bases, and 7 bases lay between the germline ends. The CDR3 consists of 14 residues. CDR3 in DNA: TGTGCCAGCAGCGTAGGACAGAACTACAATGAGCAGTTCTTC. It encodes CASSVGQNYNEQFF.

Notes on this clone: Other DNA sequences of this sample code for an identical CDR3. The genes are TRBV6-1 and TRBJ2-7; D gene ambiguous. Germline-derived CDR1 and CDR2 are MNHNS and SASEGT. This CDR3 is 12 amino acids long. V was pared by 11 bases and J by 2 bases, with 13 bases between. The CDR3 region is CASAAPPYEQYF. For the CDR3, the DNA is TGTGCCTCTGCGGCACCGCCCTACGAGCAGTACTTC.

The chain has TRBV10-3 and TRBJ1-4, with 9 bases identical to TRBD1. Germline V gene lookup returns CDR1 ENHRY and CDR2 SYGVKD. With V trimmed by 11 bases and J by 7 bases, 8 bases remained unmatched. The CDR3 sequence is 13 residues long. Here the CDR3 DNA reads TGTGCCGTCCGACAGGGGGAGGGTGAAAAACTGTTTTTT. Protein sequence: CAVRQGEGEKLFF.

The table lists this clone with a count of one. The chain is built from TRBV28 and TRBJ2-7; 14 bases align to TRBD2. Germline-derived CDR1 and CDR2 are MDHEN and SYDVKM. The CDR3 sequence is 16 residues long. The V and J ends lost 3 bases and 3 bases, in that order; junction bases with no gene match: 4. CDR3: CASSFVGLAGGYEQYF. The CDR3 DNA sequence: TGTGCCAGCAGTTTCGTAGGACTAGCGGGAGGCTACGAGCAGTACTTC.

The chain couples TRBV11-1 to TRBJ2-1, with D possibly being TRBD2 (5 bases). The CDR3 runs 14 residues. V was shortened by 5 bases and J by 2 bases, with 10 bases between the two germline ends. Looked up from germline, CDR1 is SGHAT and CDR2 is FQDESV (reference sequence). The CDR3 nucleotides are TGTGCCAGCAGCCTCGCGACTACCTACAATGAGCAGTTCTTC. Protein sequence: CASSLATTYNEQFF.

This chain connects TRBV30 to TRBJ1-5; unclear D gene. The CDR3 runs to 13 residues. Trimming left V 2 bases short and J 3 bases short, with 8 bases between. Germline V gene data show CDR1 as GTSNPN and CDR2 as SVGIG (reference sequence). The CDR3 sequence: CAWSPDTNQPQHF. The CDR3 nucleotides read TGTGCCTGGAGTCCCGACACCAATCAGCCCCAGCATTTT.

The gene calls are TRBV5-6 and TRBJ1-5, with 7 bases identical to TRBD1. The V and J ends lost 1 base and 4 bases, in that order; junction bases with no gene match: 5. The length of the CDR3 is 15 residues. Germline lookup yields CDR1 SGHDT and CDR2 YYEEEE. The CDR3 region has the DNA TGTGCCAGCAGCTTGTCAGGGGGTACTAATCAGCCCCAGCATTTT. Translated, it gives CASSLSGGTNQPQHF.

This chain uses TRBV5-1 with TRBJ2-3; 7 bases are shared with TRBD2. J gave up 2 bases and V 6 bases, and 12 bases lay outside the gene matches. The CDR3 spans 16 residues. Germline V gene sequence: CDR1 SGHRS, CDR2 YFSETQ. Here the CDR3 DNA reads TGCGCCAGCACCCCCACCCAGCGGGGCCCCACAGATACGCAGTATTTT. This encodes CASTPTQRGPTDTQYF.

The rearrangement links TRBV4-3 to TRBJ2-1, with TRBD2 matching over 10 bases. Unmatched junction bases numbered 9, after V lost 1 base and J lost 6 bases. Germline-derived CDR1 and CDR2 are LGHNA and YSLEER. CDR3 size: 17 residues. The CDR3 reads CASSQGAIAGGRNEQFF. CDR3 in DNA: TGCGCCAGCAGCCAAGGGGCCATAGCGGGAGGACGCAATGAGCAGTTCTTC.

The genes are TRBV9 and TRBJ2-1, with 10 bases that match TRBD2. V trimming: 3 bases; J trimming: 8 bases; junction bases outside the gene matches: 8. The CDR3 has 15 residues. Germline-derived CDR1 and CDR2 are SGDLS and YYNGEE. CDR3 nucleotide sequence: TGTGCCAGCAGCGAGAGCGGGAGGGCGGAGGATGAGCAGTTCTTC. It is translated as CASSESGRAEDEQFF.

This chain joins TRBV11-2 and TRBJ2-7; D gene uncertain. The CDR3 runs to 12 residues. Germline values: CDR1 SGHAT, CDR2 FQNNGV. Trimming pared 4 bases from V and 3 bases from J, leaving 7 bases between. The chain's CDR3 is CASSSLNYEQYF. Here the CDR3 DNA reads TGTGCCAGCAGCTCCCTTAACTACGAGCAGTACTTC.

This chain uses TRBV6-5 with TRBJ1-5, with a tentative D call TRBD1 (5 bases). The CDR3 has 14 amino acids. The V and J ends lost 5 bases and 0 bases respectively, with 8 bases between them. Germline V lookup: CDR1 MNHEY, CDR2 SVGAGI. The CDR3 region has the DNA TGTGCCAGCAGTGTCCAGGGTAGCAATCAGCCCCAGCATTTT. This gives the protein CASSVQGSNQPQHF.

The chain couples TRBV27 to TRBJ2-1; 15 bases map to TRBD2. V was pared by 0 bases and J by 7 bases, with 7 bases of the junction left unmatched. Germline V gene data show CDR1 as MNHEY and CDR2 as SMNVEV (reference sequence). There are 18 residues in the CDR3. The CDR3 spells CASSLSTPGLAGGNEQFF. DNA for the CDR3: TGTGCCAGCAGTTTATCAACTCCGGGACTAGCGGGAGGAAATGAGCAGTTCTTC.

For the CDR3, the DNA is TGCGCCAGCAGCCAAGTGGGTAGCGGGAGGGGTTTGGGGAATGAGCAGTTCTTC. Protein: CASSQVGSGRGLGNEQFF. The chain has TRBV4-3 and TRBJ2-1, with TRBD2 matching over 11 bases. The CDR3 length is 18 residues. CDR1 is LGHNA, CDR2 YSLEER, per germline. V trimming: 1 base; J trimming: 7 bases; junction bases outside the gene matches: 12.

V usage is TRBV6-1 and J usage is TRBJ1-3, with D possibly TRBD1 on 5 matching bases. The V gene lost 2 bases and the J gene lost 0 bases, with 8 bases spanning the gap. Germline lookup yields CDR1 MNHNS and CDR2 SASEGT. This CDR3 spans 15 amino acids. The CDR3 region is CASSEPTGSGNTIYF. In DNA, the CDR3 is TGTGCCAGCAGTGAACCCACAGGCTCTGGAAACACCATATATTTT.